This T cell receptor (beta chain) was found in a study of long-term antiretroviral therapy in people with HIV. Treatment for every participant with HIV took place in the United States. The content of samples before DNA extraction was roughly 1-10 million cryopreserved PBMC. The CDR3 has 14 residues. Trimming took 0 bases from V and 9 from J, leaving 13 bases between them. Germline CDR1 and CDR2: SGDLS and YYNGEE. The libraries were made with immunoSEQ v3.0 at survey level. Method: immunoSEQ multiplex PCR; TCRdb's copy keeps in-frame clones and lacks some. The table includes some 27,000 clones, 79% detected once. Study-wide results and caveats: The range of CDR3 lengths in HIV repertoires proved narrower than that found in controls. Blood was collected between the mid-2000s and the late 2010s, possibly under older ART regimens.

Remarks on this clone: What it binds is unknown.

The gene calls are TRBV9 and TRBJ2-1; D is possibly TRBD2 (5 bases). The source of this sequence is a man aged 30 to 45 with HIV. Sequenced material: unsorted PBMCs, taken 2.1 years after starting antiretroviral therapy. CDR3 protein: CASSVAASLGEQFF. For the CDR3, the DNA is TGTGCCAGCAGCGTAGCGGCTAGCTTAGGTGAGCAGTTCTTC.